This TCR beta chain was profiled in a study of blood T cell repertoires in COVID-19. Study summary: The study drew acute and convalescent COVID-19 samples from the United States, Italy and Spain. The analysed material was cDNA or gDNA that came from T cells, B-cell-depleted T cells, or PBMCs.

How the authors handled the data: Reference gene primer amplification gave estimated nucleated cell counts. This table comes from immunoSEQ multiplex PCR, and its TCRdb copy is limited to in-frame clones, with some not included. From that table come the V and J calls and clone size; the DNA was used to work out D and trimming. The sample lists over 70,000 clones; roughly 82% were seen once. From germline, CDR1 is SGHTA and CDR2 FQGNSA. The CDR3 spans 15 residues. Trimming cost V 6 bases and J 0 bases, with 13 bases left between them. The J gene is TRBJ2-3, the V gene TRBV7-2; D gene ambiguous. Sequencing input: peripheral blood. The source of this sequence is a man between 60 and 75 years old with acute or convalescent COVID-19. In DNA, the CDR3 is TGTGCCAGCAGTTACAGATTTCCTAGCACAGATACGCAGTATTTT. Protein product: CASSYRFPSTDTQYF.